Listed below are T cell receptor beta chains from one sample, sequenced in a study of blood T cell repertoires in COVID-19. Only in-frame clones appear in the TCRdb table, and some are missing; sequencing was by immunoSEQ multiplex PCR. The sample records about 110,000 clones, less than 85% being singletons. Sequenced: peripheral blood. The origin of the receptors is a human donor in a cohort sampled during active or convalescent COVID-19. The CDR3 runs from the conserved cysteine through the conserved F or W. A D gene is named only where the DNA matches it firmly. The listing skips clone size in some rows; elsewhere it reads once, few, many or a size class.

TRBJ1-1 | - | - | TRBV7-9 | CASSFRGGYVAFF | TGTGCCAGCAGCTTCCGCGGGGGCTATGTAGCTTTCTTT
TRBJ2-7 | TRBD2 | many | TRBV4-1 | CASSQVSGGYEQYF | TGCGCCAGCAGCCAAGTGTCGGGGGGATACGAGCAGTACTTC
TRBJ2-7 | - | - | TRBV4-1 | CASSQAGVGAEQYF | TGCGCCAGCAGCCAAGCGGGGGTCGGAGCCGAGCAGTACTTC
TRBJ2-7 | - | - | TRBV6-5 | CASSYSPQGPSYEQYF | TGTGCCAGCAGTTACTCGCCGCAGGGCCCTTCCTACGAGCAGTACTTC
TRBJ1-1 | - | - | TRBV12-3/TRBV12-4 | CASILTEGTEAFF | TGTGCCAGCATCCTGACGGAGGGCACTGAAGCTTTCTTT
TRBJ2-2 | - | few | TRBV9 | CASSVQRNTGELFF | TGTGCCAGCAGCGTTCAGCGGAACACCGGGGAGCTGTTTTTT
TRBJ1-1 | TRBD1 | few | TRBV9 | CASSSGTGVRFTEAFF | TGTGCCAGCAGCTCGGGGACAGGGGTAAGGTTTACTGAAGCTTTCTTT
TRBJ2-1 | - | - | TRBV7-9 | CASSFQGGWHEQFF | TGTGCCAGCAGCTTTCAGGGGGGCTGGCATGAGCAGTTCTTC
TRBJ2-1 | TRBD2 | - | TRBV18 | CASSQSTGLAGGSNEQFF | TGTGCCAGCTCGCAATCCACCGGACTAGCGGGGGGTTCCAATGAGCAGTTCTTC
TRBJ1-4 | - | - | TRBV18 | CASSLLAVQATNEKLFF | TGTGCCAGCTCACTACTCGCAGTGCAGGCAACTAATGAAAAACTGTTTTTT
TRBJ1-3 | TRBD1 | - | TRBV11-2 | CASLRTGSGNTIYF | TGTGCCAGCCTTCGGACAGGCTCTGGAAACACCATATATTTT
TRBJ2-3 | - | - | TRBV29-1 | CSVERGTDTQYF | TGCAGCGTTGAGAGGGGCACAGATACGCAGTATTTT
TRBJ2-2 | - | - | TRBV24-1 | CATSIAGMAGELFF | TGTGCCACCAGTATCGCGGGGATGGCCGGGGAGCTGTTTTTT
TRBJ1-5 | TRBD1 | - | TRBV5-6 | CASSKTTGGQPQHF | TGTGCCAGCAGTAAAACGACAGGGGGGCAGCCCCAGCATTTT
TRBJ2-7 | TRBD2 | - | TRBV28 | CASRGGTSGSYEQYF | TGTGCCAGCAGAGGCGGGACTAGCGGGTCATACGAGCAGTACTTC
TRBJ2-7 | - | - | TRBV7-2 | CASSLARGQPYEQYF | TGTGCCAGCAGCTTAGCGCGGGGTCAACCTTACGAGCAGTACTTC
TRBJ2-2 | - | - | TRBV11-3 | CASSLYGDTGELFF | TGTGCCAGCAGCTTATACGGGGACACCGGGGAGCTGTTTTTT
TRBJ1-3 | - | once | TRBV28 | CASRPITGFRGNTIYF | TGTGCCAGCAGACCCATAACAGGGTTTCGTGGAAACACCATATATTTT
TRBJ2-5 | - | once | TRBV7-9 | CASTLSIGTGLETQYF | TGTGCCAGCACCTTATCAATTGGTACAGGGTTGGAGACCCAGTACTTC
TRBJ2-7 | - | once | TRBV6-5 | CASGQGSSYEQYF | TGTGCCAGCGGGCAGGGGTCCTCCTACGAGCAGTACTTC
TRBJ2-1 | TRBD2 | - | TRBV5-1 | CASSTTGTRPTDEQFF | TGCGCCAGCAGCACAACCGGGACTAGGCCCACAGATGAGCAGTTCTTC
TRBJ2-1 | - | - | TRBV5-1 | CASSLVASVGNEQFF | TGCGCCAGCAGCTTGGTGGCTAGCGTGGGCAATGAGCAGTTCTTC
TRBJ2-3 | - | once | TRBV19 | CASSIVLATTDTQYF | TGTGCCAGTAGTATAGTCCTAGCTACCACAGATACGCAGTATTTT
TRBJ2-1 | - | few | TRBV7-9 | CASSRILRSYNEQFF | TGTGCCAGCAGCAGGATCCTGAGGTCCTACAATGAGCAGTTCTTC
TRBJ1-1 | TRBD1 | - | TRBV6-5 | CASSYSRGHTEAFF | TGTGCCAGCAGTTACAGCAGGGGGCACACTGAAGCTTTCTTT
TRBJ2-3 | TRBD2 | - | TRBV7-2 | CASSPTSGASTQYF | TGTGCCAGCAGCCCGACTAGCGGGGCAAGCACGCAGTATTTT
TRBJ1-6 | - | - | TRBV12-5 | CASGLDRSPLHF | TGTGCTAGTGGTTTGGACAGGTCTCCCCTCCACTTT
TRBJ2-3 | TRBD1 | - | TRBV13 | CASSLTPLRGLSTDTQYF | TGTGCCAGCAGCTTAACACCCCTCAGGGGGCTGAGCACAGATACGCAGTATTTT
TRBJ2-1 | - | - | TRBV5-1 | CASSSTDYNEQFF | TGCGCCAGCAGCTCGACAGATTACAATGAGCAGTTCTTC
TRBJ2-3 | - | - | TRBV9 | CASSVNAGLEDTQYF | TGTGCCAGCAGCGTAAACGCCGGGTTAGAAGATACGCAGTATTTT
TRBJ2-1 | TRBD1 | few | TRBV15 | CATSRIASTGTYNEQFF | TGTGCCACCAGCAGAATCGCCTCGACAGGGACCTACAATGAGCAGTTCTTC
TRBJ2-2 | - | few | TRBV27 | CASSLTLRGTGELFF | TGTGCCAGCAGTTTAACATTACGGGGGACCGGGGAGCTGTTTTTT
TRBJ2-3 | - | - | TRBV7-2 | CASSAQGPSTDTQYF | TGTGCCAGCAGCGCTCAGGGGCCAAGCACAGATACGCAGTATTTT
TRBJ1-5 | - | - | TRBV19 | CASSNQGSHQPQHF | TGTGCCAGTAGTAACCAGGGGAGCCATCAGCCCCAGCATTTT
TRBJ1-5 | - | - | TRBV10-3 | CAISETNTGKVNQPQHF | TGTGCCATCAGTGAAACAAATACCGGGAAGGTGAATCAGCCCCAGCATTTT
TRBJ1-2 | TRBD1 | - | TRBV19 | CASRDRVVSGYTF | TGTGCCAGTAGGGACAGGGTGGTTAGCGGCTACACCTTC
TRBJ1-2 | - | - | TRBV19 | CASNPTQTLKYGYTF | TGTGCCAGTAATCCTACACAGACACTCAAGTATGGCTACACCTTC
TRBJ2-7 | - | once | TRBV3-1/TRBV3-2 | CASSQAYDYEQYF | TGTGCCAGCAGTCAAGCCTATGACTACGAGCAGTACTTC
TRBJ1-2 | - | - | TRBV19 | CASSLAPTNYGYTF | TGTGCCAGTAGTTTGGCACCAACTAACTATGGCTACACCTTC
TRBJ1-5 | - | once | TRBV9 | CASSATGLNQPQHF | TGTGCCAGCAGCGCGACAGGCCTGAATCAGCCCCAGCATTTT
TRBJ1-3 | - | - | TRBV11-2 | CASSLTRNTIYF | TGTGCCAGCAGTTTGACACGAAACACCATATATTTT
TRBJ2-2 | - | few | TRBV7-9 | CASSPQLNTGELFF | TGTGCCAGCAGCCCTCAACTGAACACCGGGGAGCTGTTTTTT
TRBJ2-5 | TRBD2 | - | TRBV7-2 | CASSSQPPRLAETQYF | TGTGCCAGCAGCTCACAACCACCCCGACTAGCTGAGACCCAGTACTTC
TRBJ1-1 | - | - | TRBV6-2/TRBV6-3 | CASSYDSYTEAFF | TGTGCCAGCAGTTACGACAGCTACACTGAAGCTTTCTTT
TRBJ2-5 | TRBD2 | - | TRBV14 | CASSQYRLGGRDQETQYF | TGTGCCAGCAGCCAATATCGACTTGGCGGGAGAGACCAAGAGACCCAGTACTTC
TRBJ2-5 | - | - | TRBV7-9 | CASGEYSIVTQYF | TGTGCCTCCGGGGAGTACTCCATTGTGACCCAGTACTTC
TRBJ2-7 | - | - | TRBV27 | CASRLSATYEQYF | TGTGCCAGCAGATTAAGCGCCACCTACGAGCAGTACTTC
TRBJ2-5 | - | few | TRBV24-1 | CATSTAGAGETQYF | TGTGCCACCAGTACTGCAGGGGCCGGAGAGACCCAGTACTTC
TRBJ2-7 | - | few | TRBV10-3 | CANGQSSYEQYF | TGTGCCAACGGACAGAGCTCCTACGAGCAGTACTTC
TRBJ1-2 | - | - | TRBV9 | CASSVLGVGDYGYTF | TGTGCCAGCAGCGTATTAGGGGTGGGCGACTATGGCTACACCTTC
TRBJ2-3 | - | - | TRBV6-2/TRBV6-3 | CASSYSRTAHTDTQYF | TGTGCCAGCAGTTACTCCAGGACTGCACACACAGATACGCAGTATTTT
TRBJ2-5 | TRBD2 | - | TRBV14 | CASSQDRGLAGGPGTQYF | TGTGCCAGCAGCCAAGATAGGGGACTAGCGGGAGGGCCGGGGACCCAGTACTTC
TRBJ2-5 | TRBD1 | - | TRBV18 | CASSPDRGDRETQYF | TGTGCCAGCTCACCGGACAGGGGGGACCGAGAGACCCAGTACTTC
TRBJ2-1 | TRBD2 | - | TRBV6-5 | CASSSLSGVGGEQFF | TGTGCCAGCAGTTCCCTTAGCGGGGTGGGAGGTGAGCAGTTCTTC
TRBJ2-3 | - | - | TRBV6-1 | CASSENSPIWTDTQYF | TGTGCCAGCAGTGAAAACAGTCCAATCTGGACAGATACGCAGTATTTT
TRBJ1-3 | - | - | TRBV7-9 | CATLGSSGNTIYF | TGTGCCACCCTGGGGAGCTCTGGAAACACCATATATTTT
TRBJ2-3 | - | - | TRBV28 | CASSLQTSTDTQYF | TGTGCCAGCAGTTTGCAGACTAGCACAGATACGCAGTATTTT